The 6 T cell receptor beta chains presented below share a single source sample, sequenced in a study of control samples from healthy donors and cancer patients. Profiling relied on immunoSEQ multiplex PCR, and the TCRdb table lists in-frame clones only, not all of them. Here the sample spans fewer than 200,000 clones, 90% being singletons. The source material was blood. These receptor sequences come from a woman between 45 and 65 years old in good health.

This rearrangement joins TRBV6-2 or TRBV6-3 to TRBJ1-1; D call uncertain. Between the trimmed V and J ends, which lost 8 bases and 2 bases, there was a span of 9 bases. The CDR3 length is 12 residues. Germline V gene data show CDR1 as MNHEY and CDR2 as SVGEGT. CDR3 amino acids: CASRRVNTEAFF. The CDR3 region has the DNA TGTGCCAGCCGCCGAGTCAACACTGAAGCTTTCTTT.

This clone was detected only once. The V call is TRBV4-2, the J call TRBJ1-1, with D possibly TRBD1 on 5 matching bases. In germline, CDR1 is LGHNA, CDR2 YNFKEQ. This CDR3 contains 14 residues. The V and J ends lost 0 bases and 0 bases respectively, with 5 bases between them. The CDR3 sequence is CASSQEGLNTEAFF. CDR3 sequence (DNA): TGTGCCAGCAGCCAAGAGGGACTGAACACTGAAGCTTTCTTT.

The chain joins TRBV6-2 or TRBV6-3 to TRBJ1-4; 9 nucleotides match TRBD1. V gave up 2 bases and J gave up 1 base; unmatched junction bases: 2. Germline CDR1 and CDR2: MNHEY and SVGEGT. The CDR3 totals 16 residues. Here the CDR3 reads CASSYLDRGTNEKLFF. In DNA form, the CDR3 reads TGTGCCAGCAGTTACCTGGACAGGGGAACTAATGAAAAACTGTTTTTT.

This sequence joins TRBV3-1 (or the pseudogene TRBV3-2) and TRBJ1-1; no definite D call. CDR1 and CDR2 (germline): LGHDT, YNNKEL (reference sequence). The V end was cut by 0 bases, the J end by 1 base, with 12 bases between. CDR3 size: 16 residues. The CDR3 sequence: CASSQDRALPNTEAFF. The CDR3 coding sequence is TGTGCCAGCAGCCAAGATCGCGCCCTCCCGAACACTGAAGCTTTCTTT.

V gene TRBV7-2 combines with J gene TRBJ2-4; the match to TRBD2 covers 7 bases. CDR3 length: 15 residues. The V gene's germline CDR1 is SGHTA and CDR2 FQGNSA. V trimming: 2 bases; J trimming: 9 bases; junction bases outside the gene matches: 10. CDR3 loop: CASSLPPAQRGIQYF. DNA for the CDR3: TGTGCCAGCAGCTTACCACCAGCCCAGCGGGGCATTCAGTACTTC.

This chain uses TRBV10-3 with TRBJ1-1, with TRBD1 matching over 9 bases. Trimming cost V 2 bases and J 5 bases; bases outside gene matches: 6. Germline loops: CDR1 ENHRY, CDR2 SYGVKD. CDR3 size: 15 residues. The CDR3 nucleotides are TGTGCCATCAGTGAGCCCGGGACAGGGCTGACTGAAGCTTTCTTT. Translated: CAISEPGTGLTEAFF.